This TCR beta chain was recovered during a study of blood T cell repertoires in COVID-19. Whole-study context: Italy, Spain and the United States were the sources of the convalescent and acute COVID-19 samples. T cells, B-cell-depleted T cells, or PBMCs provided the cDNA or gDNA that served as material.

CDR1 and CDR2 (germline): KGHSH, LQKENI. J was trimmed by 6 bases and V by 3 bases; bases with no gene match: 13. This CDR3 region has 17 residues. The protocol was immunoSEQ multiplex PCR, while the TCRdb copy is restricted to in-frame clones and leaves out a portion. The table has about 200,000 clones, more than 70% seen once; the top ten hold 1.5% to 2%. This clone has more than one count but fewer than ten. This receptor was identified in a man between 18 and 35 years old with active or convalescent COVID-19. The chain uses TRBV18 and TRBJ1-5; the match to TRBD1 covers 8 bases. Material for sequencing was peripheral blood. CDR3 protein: CASSPTGGGTDRQPQHF. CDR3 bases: TGTGCCAGCTCACCTACAGGGGGGGGGACCGACCGTCAGCCCCAGCATTTT. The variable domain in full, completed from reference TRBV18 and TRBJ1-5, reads NAGVMQNPRHLVRRRGQEARLRCSPMKGHSHVYWYRQLPEEGLKFMVYLQKENIIDESGMPKERFSAEFPKEGPSILRIQQVVRGDSAAYFCASSPTGGGTDRQPQHFGDGTRLSIL.